The 22 T cell receptor beta chains in this list originate from one sample, sequenced in a study of blood T cell repertoires in COVID-19. Profiling relied on immunoSEQ multiplex PCR, and the TCRdb table lists in-frame clones only, not all of them. The sample has 150,000 to 200,000 clones, around 80% seen once. Sequencing was performed on PBMCs or T cells enriched from blood (not recorded which). Receptor source: a man between 65 and 85 years old who had been exposed to COVID-19.

This clone was seen at least ten times. This rearrangement joins TRBV2 to TRBJ2-2, with D hard to call. The CDR3 length is 15 residues. V was trimmed by 3 bases and J by 5 bases, leaving 13 bases between them. Germline V gene sequence: CDR1 SNHLY, CDR2 FYNNEI. As DNA, the CDR3 is TGTGCCAGCAGTGACGGCAGGCGACCGACCGGGGAGCTGTTTTTT. Residues: CASSDGRRPTGELFF.

CDR3 region: CASSDTGTGVLYNSPLHF. As DNA, the CDR3 is TGTGCCAGTAGTGACACGGGGACAGGGGTTCTCTATAATTCACCCCTCCACTTT. The chain combines TRBV19 with TRBJ1-6; 10 nucleotides align to TRBD1. This CDR3 is 18 amino acids long. Germline lookup yields CDR1 LNHDA and CDR2 SQIVND (reference sequence). V dropped 5 bases and J dropped 3; count of bases not matched to a gene: 10.

This chain joins TRBV28 and TRBJ1-5, with D possibly TRBD1 on 5 matching bases. Per germline, CDR1 MDHEN and CDR2 SYDVKM. With 8 bases removed from V and 3 bases from J, the gap between germline ends came to 14 bases. The CDR3 covers 14 residues. In DNA form, the CDR3 reads TGTGCCAGCCTAGGGCAGGGCAACAATCAGCCCCAGCATTTT. It translates to CASLGQGNNQPQHF.

The chain carries TRBV7-2 and TRBJ1-1; D possibly corresponds to TRBD1 (6 bases). CDR1 SGHTA and CDR2 FQGNSA come from the germline V gene. The germline V and J ends were trimmed by 5 bases and 4 bases, with 17 bases remaining between them. The CDR3 spans 15 residues. The CDR3 region is CASSPGAAKGTEAFF. The CDR3 bases are TGTGCCAGCAGCCCAGGGGCCGCCAAGGGCACTGAAGCTTTCTTT. The full variable domain, with the rest looked up from reference TRBV7-2 and TRBJ1-1, is GAGVSQSPSNKVTEKGKDVELRCDPISGHTALYWYRQSLGQGLEFLIYFQGNSAPDKSGLPSDRFSAERTGGSVSTLTIQRTQQEDSAVYLCASSPGAAKGTEAFFGQGTRLTVV.

The J gene is TRBJ2-7, the V gene TRBV27; D unresolved. The germline V gene has CDR1 MNHEY and CDR2 SMNVEV (reference sequence). The CDR3 contains 13 residues. V shed 4 bases and J shed 0 bases, with 7 bases lying between them. CDR3 coding DNA: TGTGCCAGCAGTTCTGGCAGCTCCTACGAGCAGTACTTC. Its translation is CASSSGSSYEQYF.

The gene calls are TRBV19 and TRBJ2-5; D not resolved. Germline V gene sequence: CDR1 LNHDA, CDR2 SQIVND (reference sequence). The CDR3 runs to 15 residues. V was shortened by 3 bases and J by 1 base, with 12 bases between the two germline ends. For the CDR3, the DNA is TGTGCCAGTAGTATCGGGTCCGCCCGCCAAGAGACCCAGTACTTC. This gives the protein CASSIGSARQETQYF.

The V and J genes are TRBV27 and TRBJ2-1; 8 bases map to TRBD1. The V gene's germline CDR1 is MNHEY and CDR2 SMNVEV (reference sequence). Trimming cost V 3 bases and J 9 bases; bases outside gene matches: 7. This CDR3 is built from 14 residues. CDR3 sequence: CASSFGQGRGEQFF. The CDR3 DNA follows: TGTGCCAGCAGTTTCGGACAGGGAAGAGGTGAGCAGTTCTTC.

The chain joins TRBV11-2 to TRBJ2-7; TRBD1 is a possible D gene (5 bases). Trimming pared 5 bases from V and 6 bases from J, leaving 20 bases between. The CDR3 sequence is 15 residues long. Germline V gene sequence: CDR1 SGHAT, CDR2 FQNNGV. The CDR3 sequence is CASSPVGQGRGEQYF. CDR3 nucleotide sequence: TGTGCCAGCAGCCCAGTGGGGCAGGGTAGAGGCGAGCAGTACTTC.

The table lists this clone with a few counts. The chain uses TRBV6-6 and TRBJ2-1; a possible D gene is TRBD2 (6 bases). This CDR3 comprises 14 residues. Trimming pared 6 bases from V and 7 bases from J, leaving 16 bases between. Germline loops: CDR1 MNHNY, CDR2 SVGAGI (reference sequence). CDR3 residues: CASRGDFPNNEQFF. Here the CDR3 DNA reads TGTGCCAGCAGAGGGGACTTTCCGAATAATGAGCAGTTCTTC.

The genes are TRBV3-1 (or the pseudogene TRBV3-2) and TRBJ2-3; 14 bases map to TRBD2. The trim removed 10 bases at V and 4 bases at J, leaving 10 bases unmatched. The CDR3 has 16 residues. Germline assignment: CDR1 LGHDT and CDR2 YNNKEL (reference sequence). The CDR3 reads CATARGTSGSADTQYF. The CDR3 DNA reads TGTGCCACAGCGAGAGGGACTAGCGGGAGTGCAGATACGCAGTATTTT.

This clone was detected many times. V gene TRBV6-1 combines with J gene TRBJ2-7, with D perhaps TRBD1 (5 bases). V lost 2 bases and J 0 bases, leaving 11 bases between the germline ends. CDR1 MNHNS and CDR2 SASEGT come from the germline V gene. The CDR3 contains 15 residues. Here the CDR3 DNA reads TGTGCCAGCAGTGAATCCATCGACAGCTCCTACGAGCAGTACTTC. Translated: CASSESIDSSYEQYF.

This clone was recorded once. V usage is TRBV5-5 and J usage is TRBJ2-7, with 10 bases identical to TRBD1. The CDR3 extends over 14 amino acids. Germline values: CDR1 SGHKS, CDR2 YYEKEE (reference sequence). The V and J ends lost 4 bases and 5 bases, in that order; junction bases with no gene match: 6. CDR3: CASSHDRGRNEQYF. The CDR3 DNA reads TGTGCCAGCAGCCATGACAGGGGGCGGAACGAGCAGTACTTC.

The rearrangement joins TRBV15 to TRBJ1-1, with D perhaps TRBD1 (5 bases). V was clipped by 0 bases and J by 5 bases, with 7 bases between them. This CDR3 comprises 13 residues. Germline assignment: CDR1 LNHNV and CDR2 YYDKDF (reference sequence). The CDR3 is CATSRDQGTEAFF. Written as DNA, the CDR3 is TGTGCCACCAGCAGAGATCAGGGAACTGAAGCTTTCTTT.

The gene calls are TRBV25-1 and TRBJ2-6; no clear D gene. The CDR3 length is 15 residues. V was pared by 4 bases and J by 0 bases, with 7 bases between. Germline loops: CDR1 MGHDK, CDR2 SYGVNS. The chain's CDR3 is CASSGENSGANVLTF. In nucleotides, the CDR3 is TGTGCCAGCAGTGGCGAGAACTCTGGGGCCAACGTCCTGACTTTC.

The chain couples TRBV4-1 to TRBJ1-6; D uncertain. From germline, CDR1 is MGHRA and CDR2 YSYEKL. CDR3 size: 18 residues. Trimming shortened V by 4 bases and J by 8 bases, and 24 bases separated the two germline ends. This CDR3 reads CASSLQGRERAVHSPLHF. In DNA form, the CDR3 reads TGCGCCAGCAGCCTTCAAGGGAGAGAAAGGGCGGTGCATTCACCCCTCCACTTT.

The CDR3 sequence is CASGGTFNQPQHF. The CDR3 region has the DNA TGTGCCAGCGGAGGGACTTTTAATCAGCCCCAGCATTTT. V is TRBV6-5 and J is TRBJ1-5; tentative D call: TRBD1 (5 bases). CDR1 and CDR2 from the germline V gene are MNHEY and SVGAGI. The CDR3 consists of 13 residues. Trimming took off 8 bases at V and 4 bases at J, with 12 bases between the two ends.

The V gene is TRBV28, the J gene TRBJ1-2; perhaps TRBD1 as D (6 bases). The germline CDR1 and CDR2 sequences are MDHEN and SYDVKM. V was pared by 6 bases and J by 4 bases, with 18 bases between. The length of the CDR3 is 15 residues. The CDR3 loop is CASRSEGGAVYGYTF. As DNA, the CDR3 is TGTGCCAGCAGATCGGAAGGGGGGGCTGTCTATGGCTACACCTTC.

The rearrangement uses TRBV19 and TRBJ2-1; 13 bases are shared with TRBD2. Losses at the gene ends were 3 bases for V and 7 bases for J; bases not matched to a gene: 3. CDR3 length: 15 residues. Germline assignment: CDR1 LNHDA and CDR2 SQIVND (reference sequence). CDR3 bases: TGTGCCAGTAGTATGGGACTAGCGGGAAGGAATGAGCAGTTCTTC. Its translation is CASSMGLAGRNEQFF.

This clone was seen only a few times. The chain carries TRBV2 and TRBJ1-1; D remains ambiguous. Deletions cut 1 base from V and 3 bases from J, with 12 bases between. The CDR3 runs to 15 residues. The germline V gene encodes CDR1 SNHLY and CDR2 FYNNEI. The CDR3 coding sequence is TGTGCCAGCAGTGAAGGAATTGTCCGGGACACTGAAGCTTTCTTT. Its protein is CASSEGIVRDTEAFF.

This chain joins TRBV6-4 and TRBJ2-1; D might be TRBD1 (6 bases). This CDR3 has 16 residues. Trimming shortened V by 1 base and J by 3 bases, and 13 bases separated the two germline ends. Germline V gives CDR1 MRHNA, CDR2 SNTAGT. The CDR3 DNA sequence: TGTGCCAGCAGTGACTTAGGGGGAGTGTACTACAATGAGCAGTTCTTC. Protein product: CASSDLGGVYYNEQFF.

The rearrangement uses TRBV28 and TRBJ2-6; D remains unclear. V was cut by 4 bases and J by 1 base, with 14 bases left in between. The CDR3 spans 17 residues. Germline V CDR1 and CDR2: MDHEN, SYDVKM. DNA for the CDR3: TGTGCCAGCAGTTCTACCCACCTAGGATCTGGGGCCAACGTCCTGACTTTC. Its translation is CASSSTHLGSGANVLTF.

This rearrangement joins TRBV28 to TRBJ2-2, with no clear D. Trimming shortened V by 8 bases and J by 0 bases, and 13 bases separated the two germline ends. Germline CDR1 MDHEN, CDR2 SYDVKM. This CDR3 is built from 15 residues. The CDR3 DNA reads TGTGCCAGCGGGTTTTCAGGCGCGAACACCGGGGAGCTGTTTTTT. Translation gives CASGFSGANTGELFF.